This T cell receptor beta chain was captured in a study of T-cell memory formation after mild COVID-19 listed by TCRdb under 2021. At the level of the whole study: Most TCR sequence clusters were specific to one of the two donors. Two young, previously healthy adult volunteers, one female and one male, were included in the cohort. T-cell clones expanding and contracting after mild COVID-19 in a couple of donors were tracked by longitudinal TCRalpha and TCRbeta repertoire sequencing.

Ficoll-Paque density gradient centrifugation was used to isolate PBMCs. Reading from cysteine to phenylalanine, the CDR3 counts 16 amino acids. The only DNA kept is the CDR3, 48 bases in frame from the first base. The germline V gene encodes CDR1 LGHNA and CDR2 YSLEER. Germline trimming: 0 bases from V, 0 bases from J; junction bases outside gene matches: 3. Broad study findings and their caveats: SARS-CoV-2 specificity of the second-wave clones peaking on day 37 was not confirmed. The detection of some responding clones in pre-infection memory suggests that pre-existing cross-reactive memory T cells joined the SARS-CoV-2 response. Clones that contracted from day 15 to 85 showed balanced CD4/CD8 phenotypes, whereas a second wave of clones that expanded from day 15 to 37 leaned towards CD4+. Contracting CD4+ clones were located mainly in the CM and EM memory subsets, whereas CD8+ clones were found to be enriched in EMRA. Only two mild cases were covered by the study, and larger cohorts that include severe cases with pre-infection samples were considered necessary.

This clonotype was seen only a few times. Its antigen is unknown. Qualities for individual bases were not recorded, and no much larger clone is one base off. Sequenced using an Illumina NovaSeq 6000. Using 5'RACE with constant-segment primers, TCRalpha and TCRbeta cDNA libraries were constructed, with sample barcodes and unique molecular identifiers added in the process. Trizol reagent was used to extract RNA from every sample. Amplification of the libraries took two PCR steps, and the second step added a second sample barcode plus Illumina TruSeq adapters. Sequencing of the libraries was done on an Illumina NovaSeq, producing 2 x 150 bp paired-end reads. Per the authors' processing: With migec v1.2.7, reads were demultiplexed and then collapsed into UMI-guided consensus sequences. Using mixcr v2.1.11, the UMI consensuses were aligned to TRA and TRB V and J templates and assembled into clonotypes. A clonotype was counted as expanded or contracted only when both edgeR and NoisET called the clonotype significant, with the noise models trained on biological replicates. For edgeR calls, the thresholds were a false discovery rate-adjusted p below 0.01 and a log2 fold-change of 1. As an exploratory analysis of dynamics, max-normalized trajectories of the 1000 most abundant clonotypes were examined by PCA with hierarchical clustering. Separately sequenced CD4+ and CD8+ repertoires were used to assign the CD4 or CD8 phenotype of responding clones. In-frame beta chains were kept once TCRdb had trimmed the public reads at Q25 with fastp and called clones with MiXCR. When rows share a CDR3 protein, they turn into one entry using the most common DNA and genes. The V and J calls were not made by the authors but by TCRdb's processing. This sample is represented by more than 250,000 distinct CDR3 sequences; about 17% of them were singletons. Together, the top ten hold approximately 23% of the sample.

The sequence derives from a man aged 18 to 30 who had mild COVID-19 (a few samples of this study predate the infection). The sample titles of this study are shuffled in the database, so cell type and time point are left out; the donor was told from shared clones. The sequenced sample consisted of PBMCs or a T cell subset sorted from them (not recorded which). The chain is assembled from TRBV4-3 and TRBJ1-2; TRBD1 lines up with 8 middle nucleotides. CDR3 loop: CASSQDTGGTNYGYTF. The nucleotide sequence is TGCGCCAGCAGCCAAGACACAGGGGGTACTAACTATGGCTACACCTTC.